The 24 T cell receptor beta chains presented below share a single source sample, sequenced in a study of spatial heterogeneity in lung cancer. Which antigens these TCRs recognize remains unknown. The time point denotes: sample taken at primary tumor resection. TCRdb processed the 5' RACE reads anew with MiXCR; each CDR3 protein has one entry. The sample has about 4,900 distinct CDR3 sequences, about 23% seen once. General study findings and limits: Counts of expanded intratumoral alpha and beta TCRs tracked tumor mutation counts.

This sample comprised lung tumor tissue, obtained at surgery. These receptors were taken from a male donor with early-stage non-small cell lung cancer.

This clonotype was picked up a small number of times. The chain has TRBV20-1 and TRBJ1-1, with D perhaps matching TRBD1 (6 bases). The germline CDR1 and CDR2 sequences are DFQATT and SNEGSKA (reference sequence). This CDR3 spans 13 amino acids. Trimming stripped 6 bases from V and 2 bases from J, with 13 bases between. The CDR3 DNA follows: TGCAGTGCGATAAGGGGGATTAACACTGAAGCTTTCTTT. It translates to CSAIRGINTEAFF.

This clonotype was detected only a few times. V is TRBV19 and J is TRBJ2-7; TRBD2 matches at 8 bases. Germline V gene sequence: CDR1 LNHDA, CDR2 SQIVND (reference sequence). This CDR3 has 14 amino acids. J was trimmed by 5 bases and V by 5 bases; bases with no gene match: 8. CDR3: CASSPGGSAHEQYF. CDR3 in DNA: TGTGCCAGTAGTCCGGGGGGGTCGGCCCACGAGCAGTACTTC. The whole variable domain, remainder taken from reference TRBV19 and TRBJ2-7, is DGGITQSPKYLFRKEGQNVTLSCEQNLNHDAMYWYRQDPGQGLRLIYYSQIVNDFQKGDIAEGYSVSREKKESFPLTVTSAQKNPTAFYLCASSPGGSAHEQYFGPGTRLTVT.

This sequence joins TRBV6-1 and TRBJ1-2, with D maybe TRBD1 (6 bases). The V and J ends lost 5 bases and 4 bases respectively, with 26 bases between them. Per germline, CDR1 MNHNS and CDR2 SASEGT. The CDR3 has 18 residues. The CDR3 DNA sequence: TGTGCCAGCAGTTTAGTAGACAGGATGCTAGTGGAATCCTATGGCTACACCTTC. Its protein product is CASSLVDRMLVESYGYTF.

The genes are TRBV7-2 and TRBJ2-3; TRBD2 is a possible D gene (6 bases). Trimming pared 8 bases from V and 1 base from J, leaving 16 bases between. Germline V CDR1 and CDR2: SGHTA, FQGNSA. This CDR3 region has 15 residues. The CDR3 nucleotides are TGTGCCAGCGGCCCTCCCTCGGGGGGCACAGATACGCAGTATTTT. This encodes CASGPPSGGTDTQYF.

This clonotype was observed a few times. This chain joins TRBV6-1 and TRBJ2-7; maybe TRBD2 (5 bases). This CDR3 is built from 15 residues. Looked up from germline, CDR1 is MNHNS and CDR2 is SASEGT. Trimming took 4 bases from V and 2 from J, leaving 15 bases between them. This CDR3 reads CASSGREQLTYEQYF. CDR3 nucleotide sequence: TGTGCCAGCAGTGGCCGGGAACAGCTAACCTACGAGCAGTACTTC.

This clonotype is labeled medium-sized. V gene TRBV7-2 combines with J gene TRBJ1-3, with D maybe TRBD1 (5 bases). Germline CDR1 is SGHTA and CDR2 is FQGNSA. This CDR3 region has 17 residues. V was pared by 2 bases and J by 2 bases, with 16 bases between. The CDR3 DNA is TGTGCCAGCAGCTTATACTCCGGAACAGGCGCTGGAAACACCATATATTTT. Amino acids: CASSLYSGTGAGNTIYF.

This clonotype was recorded a few times. The chain joins TRBV9 to TRBJ1-1, with D possibly matching TRBD1 (5 bases). Trimming removed 3 bases at V and 0 bases at J, with 12 bases between. This CDR3 has 15 residues. Per the germline V gene, CDR1 is SGDLS and CDR2 is YYNGEE. The CDR3 reads CASSADITLNTEAFF. The CDR3 DNA reads TGTGCCAGCAGCGCGGACATCACCTTGAACACTGAAGCTTTCTTT.

This clonotype was detected a few times. The CDR3: CASSQAAVRTGELFF. CDR3 sequence (DNA): TGTGCCAGCAGCCAAGCTGCAGTACGGACCGGGGAGCTGTTTTTT. This chain joins TRBV14 and TRBJ2-2, with D uncertain. The CDR3 consists of 15 residues. The V end lost 1 base, the J end lost 5 bases, and 11 bases lay between the germline ends. The germline gives CDR1 SGHDN, CDR2 FVKESK.

This clonotype was observed at least ten times. The chain employs TRBV6-6 and TRBJ1-1; D unresolved. Germline V lookup: CDR1 MNHNY, CDR2 SVGAGI (reference sequence). The CDR3 loop spans 14 amino acids. Trimming shortened V by 0 bases and J by 3 bases, and 8 bases separated the two germline ends. The CDR3 loop is CASSYSDPDTEAFF. The CDR3 DNA follows: TGTGCCAGCAGTTACTCGGACCCAGACACTGAAGCTTTCTTT.

This chain joins TRBV29-1 and TRBJ2-1, with D possibly being TRBD2 (5 bases). There are 13 residues in the CDR3. V lost 7 bases, J lost 8 bases, and 18 bases lay in between. Per the germline V gene, CDR1 is SQVTM and CDR2 is ANQGSEA. CDR3 protein: CSGSSRPGDEQFF. The CDR3 DNA reads as TGCAGCGGATCTAGCCGGCCCGGCGATGAGCAGTTCTTC.

This chain links TRBV7-9 with TRBJ2-7; 7 bases map to TRBD1. CDR3 length equals 12 residues. CDR1 and CDR2 (germline): SEHNR, FQNEAQ (reference sequence). V shed 8 bases, J shed 4 bases, and the junction held 5 bases outside the gene matches. CDR3 sequence reads: CASQDRYYEQYF. The CDR3 DNA reads as TGTGCCAGCCAGGACAGGTATTACGAGCAGTACTTC.

The chain uses TRBV2 and TRBJ2-5; TRBD2 matches 7 bases. Germline assignment: CDR1 SNHLY and CDR2 FYNNEI. V lost 5 bases and J lost 2; bases outside the gene matches: 8. The CDR3 extends over 15 amino acids. The CDR3: CASSSPSGPQETQYF. CDR3 in DNA: TGTGCCAGCAGTAGTCCTAGCGGACCTCAAGAGACCCAGTACTTC.

The J gene is TRBJ2-4, the V gene TRBV7-2; no clear D. This CDR3 comprises 15 residues. The germline CDR1 and CDR2 sequences are SGHTA and FQGNSA. Trimming removed 5 bases from V and 1 base from J, with 12 bases in between. The DNA for the CDR3 is TGTGCCAGCAGCGATACTGAGTTGGCCAAAAACATTCAGTACTTC. It yields the protein CASSDTELAKNIQYF.

This clonotype rates as large. The chain combines TRBV7-2 with TRBJ1-2; D unclear. The germline gives CDR1 SGHTA, CDR2 FQGNSA. With 10 bases removed from V and 8 bases from J, the gap between germline ends came to 8 bases. This CDR3 has 9 residues. The CDR3 sequence is CAKERGYTF. CDR3 DNA sequence: TGTGCCAAGGAAAGGGGCTACACCTTC.

The chain recombines TRBV4-3 with TRBJ2-3, with D perhaps TRBD1 (6 bases). Per germline, CDR1 LGHNA and CDR2 YSLEER. The V and J ends lost 4 bases and 5 bases respectively, with 16 bases between them. The length of the CDR3 is 15 residues. CDR3 region: CASSPQAQGKDTQYF. The CDR3 DNA is TGCGCCAGCAGCCCCCAGGCACAGGGTAAAGATACGCAGTATTTT.

This clonotype came up a few times. The chain links TRBV28 to TRBJ2-4; D not resolved. The CDR3 length is 16 residues. Looked up from germline, CDR1 is MDHEN and CDR2 is SYDVKM. The germline V and J ends were trimmed by 3 bases and 1 base, with 13 bases remaining between them. The CDR3 bases are TGTGCCAGCAGTTTGGTCGGAGCGTTGGCCAAAAACATTCAGTACTTC. As protein: CASSLVGALAKNIQYF.

J is TRBJ1-6 and V is TRBV6-5, with D hard to call. Trimming stripped 6 bases from V and 5 bases from J, with 17 bases between. The CDR3 is 16 amino acids. Per the germline V gene, CDR1 is MNHEY and CDR2 is SVGAGI. The DNA of the CDR3 is TGTGCCAGCAGCCCTGGGTCTACGAAGGATAATTCACCCCTCCACTTT. Its protein is CASSPGSTKDNSPLHF.

The chain carries TRBV20-1 and TRBJ1-6; 7 bases are a match to TRBD1. Germline CDR1 is DFQATT and CDR2 is SNEGSKA (reference sequence). This CDR3 is 16 amino acids long. Germline trimming cut 1 base from V and 7 bases from J; bases unmatched to any gene: 10. As DNA, the CDR3 is TGCAGTGCTAGAGCTGGACAGGAGGGTAGAAATTCACCCCTCCACTTT. Translating gives CSARAGQEGRNSPLHF.

This chain uses TRBV7-6 with TRBJ2-3; 8 nucleotides agree with TRBD1. CDR3 length equals 15 residues. In germline, CDR1 is SGHVS, CDR2 FNYEAQ. The V gene end was trimmed by 5 bases and the J gene end by 6 bases; junction bases not matched to a gene: 10. The CDR3 loop reads CASSTSGTGGDTQYF. CDR3 bases: TGTGCCAGCAGCACGTCCGGGACAGGTGGCGATACGCAGTATTTT.

The V and J genes are TRBV7-2 and TRBJ2-3; the D gene is possibly TRBD1 (6 bases). Trimming pared 1 base from V and 1 base from J, leaving 12 bases between. The CDR3 contains 16 residues. CDR1 is SGHTA, CDR2 FQGNSA, per germline. CDR3 coding DNA: TGTGCCAGCAGCTTAGACGCGGCAGGGGGCACAGATACGCAGTATTTT. It is translated as CASSLDAAGGTDTQYF.

In its sample, this clonotype was seen many times. A much larger clonotype is one base distant, so this may be a read error. V gene TRBV12-3 or TRBV12-4 combines with J gene TRBJ2-5; possibly TRBD2 for D (5 bases). The CDR3 extends over 14 amino acids. V was shortened by 5 bases and J by 7 bases, with 17 bases between the two germline ends. CDR3 sequence (DNA): TGTGCCAGCAGTACCACCCAGACGGGGTGGACCCAGTACTTC. The encoded protein is CASSTTQTGWTQYF.

This clonotype is classed as medium-sized. The chain uses TRBV7-3 and TRBJ2-5, with D perhaps matching TRBD1 (6 bases). Germline CDR1 reads SGHTA; CDR2 reads FQGTGA. The CDR3 totals 15 residues. V lost 5 bases and J 2 bases, leaving 15 bases between the germline ends. DNA for the CDR3: TGTGCCAGCAGCCGACAGGCCGCGTCGCAAGAGACCCAGTACTTC. It is translated as CASSRQAASQETQYF.

V usage is TRBV4-2 and J usage is TRBJ2-3, with 7 bases fitting TRBD2. This CDR3 spans 18 amino acids. Germline CDR1 is LGHNA and CDR2 is YNFKEQ. Trimming took 0 bases from V and 2 from J; bases not matched to a gene: 11. The DNA for the CDR3 is TGTGCCAGCAGCCAAGATCTGGTAGCTAGCGGAGTCACAGATACGCAGTATTTT. It translates to CASSQDLVASGVTDTQYF.

This chain joins TRBV4-1 and TRBJ2-7, with 14 bases fitting TRBD2. This CDR3 comprises 18 residues. The germline V gene has CDR1 MGHRA and CDR2 YSYEKL. V was clipped by 0 bases and J by 7 bases; unmatched bases: 11. The CDR3: CASSQDLFGLAGGGEQYF. The CDR3 DNA follows: TGCGCCAGCAGCCAAGATCTCTTCGGACTAGCGGGAGGCGGAGAGCAGTACTTC.